Following are 29 T cell receptor beta chains from one sample sequenced in a study of cytomegalovirus exposure and HLA in healthy donors. It was with 60 Vbeta and 13 Jbeta primers that the PCR ran. Produced via immunoSEQ multiplex PCR; TCRdb's table is partial and in-frame only. The sample yields approximately 190,000 clones, roughly 12% seen once. The source material was PBMCs. The receptors shown here come from a man aged 50-59 years in good health and CMV-seropositive.

This clone turned up a few times. This chain connects TRBV11-3 to TRBJ2-5; a possible D gene is TRBD2 (5 bases). Germline V gene data show CDR1 as SGHNT and CDR2 as YENEEA. V lost 1 base and J lost 4, with 7 bases in between. This CDR3 contains 13 residues. The CDR3, as DNA: TGTGCCAGCAGCTTAGGGCTAGCAGAGACCCAGTACTTC. Its translation is CASSLGLAETQYF. The full variable domain, its missing parts supplied by reference TRBV11-3 and TRBJ2-5, is EAGVVQSPRYKIIEKKQPVAFWCNPISGHNTLYWYLQNLGQGPELLIRYENEEAVDDSQLPKDRFSAERLKGVDSTLKIQPAELGDSAVYLCASSLGLAETQYFGPGTRLLVL.

This clone occurred a few times. The chain is built from TRBV7-8 and TRBJ1-1; D perhaps matches TRBD1 (6 bases). CDR1 and CDR2 (germline): SGHVS, FQNEAQ. With 6 bases removed from V and 4 bases from J, the gap between germline ends came to 15 bases. The CDR3 contains 14 residues. The CDR3 bases are TGTGCCAGCAGTTTTGGACAGACGGGCACTGAAGCTTTCTTT. Protein sequence: CASSFGQTGTEAFF. The complete variable domain, with remaining parts taken from reference TRBV7-8 and TRBJ1-1, reads GAGVSQSPRYKVAKRGQDVALRCDPISGHVSLFWYQQALGQGPEFLTYFQNEAQLDKSGLPSDRFFAERPEGSVSTLKIQRTQQEDSAVYLCASSFGQTGTEAFFGQGTRLTVV.

There are a few counts of this clone. The chain employs TRBV2 and TRBJ1-2; perhaps TRBD1 as D (6 bases). CDR3 length: 16 residues. Germline loops: CDR1 SNHLY, CDR2 FYNNEI. V dropped 0 bases and J dropped 8 bases, with 19 bases sitting between them. This CDR3 is CASSEAVYRVGSGYTF. The CDR3 DNA reads as TGTGCCAGCAGTGAAGCGGTTTACAGGGTAGGGTCCGGCTACACCTTC.

The CDR3 reads CASSIMDRQETQYF. As DNA, the CDR3 is TGTGCCAGTAGTATTATGGACAGGCAAGAGACCCAGTACTTC. This chain uses TRBV19 with TRBJ2-5; 7 bases map to TRBD1. This CDR3 contains 14 residues. The trim removed 3 bases at V and 2 bases at J, leaving 3 bases unmatched. CDR1 and CDR2 from the germline V gene are LNHDA and SQIVND (reference sequence).

This clone was detected only a few times. The V gene is TRBV6-5, the J gene TRBJ2-5; TRBD1 matches 11 bases. J lost 4 bases, V lost 7 bases, and 8 bases had no gene match. Germline V CDR1 and CDR2: MNHEY, SVGAGI. This CDR3 is built from 15 residues. CDR3 loop: CASKKDRGLGETQYF. As DNA, the CDR3 is TGTGCCAGCAAAAAGGACAGGGGGCTAGGAGAGACCCAGTACTTC.

This clone was seen a few times. V is TRBV5-1 and J is TRBJ2-2; 8 bases agree with TRBD2. The CDR3 contains 14 residues. J was trimmed by 3 bases and V by 3 bases; bases with no gene match: 1. Germline V CDR1 and CDR2: SGHRS, YFSETQ. CDR3 residues: CASSSGGDTGELFF. The DNA for the CDR3 is TGCGCCAGCAGCTCGGGAGGGGACACCGGGGAGCTGTTTTTT.

This clone was detected a few times. The chain uses TRBV5-1 and TRBJ2-5; D might be TRBD1 (5 bases). The germline V gene has CDR1 SGHRS and CDR2 YFSETQ. The CDR3 totals 16 residues. With 0 bases removed from V and 2 bases from J, the gap between germline ends came to 14 bases. In DNA, the CDR3 is TGCGCCAGCAGCTTGGGTGTCTCGGCAGGGCAAGAGACCCAGTACTTC. It encodes CASSLGVSAGQETQYF.

This clone has only a few counts. The rearrangement joins TRBV5-4 to TRBJ2-7; D possibly corresponds to TRBD2 (6 bases). The CDR3 has 14 residues. Trimming removed 5 bases at V and 4 bases at J, with 16 bases between. Germline CDR1 reads SGHNT; CDR2 reads YYREEE (reference sequence). CDR3 DNA sequence: TGTGCCAGCAGTGTGGGGGGTAGTGTTTACGAGCAGTACTTC. Translation gives CASSVGGSVYEQYF.

This chain joins TRBV2 and TRBJ2-7; 12 bases match TRBD1. The ends lost 5 bases at V and 0 bases at J; junction bases unmatched: 8. Germline loops: CDR1 SNHLY, CDR2 FYNNEI. The CDR3 contains 17 residues. CDR3 nucleotide sequence: TGTGCCAGCAGTCACGGGACAGGGGGCGATGGCTCCTACGAGCAGTACGTC. This sequence encodes CASSHGTGGDGSYEQYV.

The gene calls are TRBV18 and TRBJ2-5; 9 bases fit TRBD2. The V gene end was trimmed by 3 bases and the J gene end by 2 bases; junction bases not matched to a gene: 7. Germline V gene sequence: CDR1 KGHSH, CDR2 LQKENI. The CDR3 has 16 amino acids. This CDR3 is CASSPKAGGLQETQYF. As DNA, the CDR3 is TGTGCCAGCTCACCCAAAGCGGGGGGTTTGCAAGAGACCCAGTACTTC.

This clone was seen more than once but under ten times. The V and J genes are TRBV11-3 and TRBJ2-1; a weak D match, TRBD1 (5 bases). This CDR3 region has 17 residues. Trimming shortened V by 6 bases and J by 5 bases, and 23 bases separated the two germline ends. From germline, CDR1 is SGHNT and CDR2 YENEEA. CDR3 bases: TGTGCCAGCAGTCCGCGATGGGGCAGCGTAACGAACAATGAGCAGTTCTTC. This codes for CASSPRWGSVTNNEQFF.

This clone turned up a few times. The chain is built from TRBV1 and TRBJ2-7; the D call TRBD2 from the table was never checked on the DNA. TRBV1 is recorded as a pseudogene. The CDR3 length is 16 residues. The CDR3 loop reads CTSRRYPLAGDYEQYV. The CDR3 DNA reads TGCACCAGCAGACGTTATCCTCTAGCGGGGGATTACGAGCAGTACGTC.

This clone was seen more than once but under ten times. V is TRBV5-1 and J is TRBJ1-2, with 7 bases identical to TRBD1. CDR3 length: 14 residues. Germline lookup yields CDR1 SGHRS and CDR2 YFSETQ. Trimming cost V 0 bases and J 8 bases; bases outside gene matches: 7. The CDR3 region has the DNA TGCGCCAGCAGCTTGGCCGACAGGGCCGACGGCTACACCTTC. Translation: CASSLADRADGYTF.

This clone was picked up a small number of times. The CDR3 region is CASSLRRGANTGELFF. The CDR3 bases are TGTGCCAGCAGCTTAAGGCGGGGGGCGAACACCGGGGAGCTGTTTTTT. The genes are TRBV13 and TRBJ2-2; 8 bases are shared with TRBD2. The germline gives CDR1 PRHDT, CDR2 FYEKMQ (reference sequence). CDR3 length equals 16 residues. V was pared by 2 bases and J by 0 bases, with 2 bases of the junction left unmatched.

This clone was seen a few times. V and J are TRBV7-2 and TRBJ2-4; 7 bases match TRBD1. This CDR3 has 17 amino acids. J lost 0 bases, V lost 4 bases, and 9 bases had no gene match. CDR1 and CDR2 from the germline V gene are SGHTA and FQGNSA. CDR3: CASSSGQLSLAKNIQYF. In DNA form, the CDR3 reads TGTGCCAGCAGCTCGGGACAGTTATCCCTAGCCAAAAACATTCAGTACTTC.

The V and J genes are TRBV6-4 and TRBJ2-3, with 7 bases fitting TRBD2. The CDR3 loop spans 14 amino acids. Losses at the gene ends were 4 bases for V and 6 bases for J; bases not matched to a gene: 7. Germline CDR1 MRHNA, CDR2 SNTAGT. CDR3 in amino acids: CASSAGGSRDTQYF. CDR3 sequence (DNA): TGTGCCAGCAGTGCCGGGGGGTCCCGCGATACGCAGTATTTT.

This clone was seen a handful of times. The chain is built from TRBV14 and TRBJ1-2; TRBD1 aligns across 7 bases. The trim removed 4 bases at V and 4 bases at J, leaving 15 bases unmatched. Germline V gene sequence: CDR1 SGHDN, CDR2 FVKESK. The CDR3 has 17 residues. The CDR3 DNA follows: TGTGCCAGCAGCCCTGACACAGGGGCGCGGGCCTTCTATGGCTACACCTTC. Residues: CASSPDTGARAFYGYTF.

This clone was recorded a few times. The chain joins TRBV29-1 to TRBJ1-1; the match to TRBD1 covers 7 bases. The CDR3 sequence is 12 residues long. V lost 4 bases to trimming and J lost 6 bases; unmatched junction nucleotides: 5. Germline values: CDR1 SQVTM, CDR2 ANQGSEA. CDR3 residues: CSVVRGLSEAFF. In nucleotides, the CDR3 is TGCAGCGTTGTAAGGGGGCTGTCTGAAGCTTTCTTT.

This clone was recorded a few times. The gene calls are TRBV7-2 and TRBJ1-6; no clear D. The ends were cut back, 1 base at V and 4 bases at J, with 8 bases in the middle. Germline V CDR1 and CDR2: SGHTA, FQGNSA. The CDR3 extends over 15 amino acids. Written as DNA, the CDR3 is TGTGCCAGCAGCTTAGGTCAGACTTATAATTCACCCCTCCACTTT. This encodes CASSLGQTYNSPLHF.

As DNA, the CDR3 is TGTGCCAGCAGTCCCCAGACAGGTAGCAATCAGCCCCAGCATTTT. The encoded protein is CASSPQTGSNQPQHF. The chain is built from TRBV6-5 and TRBJ1-5; D is perhaps TRBD1 (6 bases). The CDR3 loop spans 15 amino acids. Per the germline V gene, CDR1 is MNHEY and CDR2 is SVGAGI. Trimming cost V 5 bases and J 0 bases, with 11 bases left between them.

The gene calls are TRBV2 and TRBJ1-5; 8 positions match TRBD1. CDR1 is SNHLY, CDR2 FYNNEI, per germline. The CDR3 loop spans 15 amino acids. V lost 7 bases, J lost 7 bases, and 12 bases stayed unmatched. The CDR3 region has the DNA TGTGCCAGCACCCTAGGCAGGGGGCAAGGGCAGCCCCAGCATTTT. Its translation: CASTLGRGQGQPQHF.

This clone appeared a few times. The V and J genes are TRBV11-3 and TRBJ2-3; D might be TRBD2 (5 bases). CDR1 is SGHNT and CDR2 is YENEEA in the germline V gene. V was shortened by 4 bases and J by 11 bases, with 13 bases between the two germline ends. There are 12 residues in the CDR3. CDR3: CASSSSGWRQYF. CDR3 DNA: TGTGCCAGCAGCTCCTCGGGGTGGCGGCAGTATTTT.

The V call is TRBV5-5, the J call TRBJ1-6; D gene unclear. V was trimmed by 2 bases and J by 9 bases, leaving 12 bases between them. The CDR3 is made up of 14 amino acids. CDR1 is SGHKS and CDR2 is YYEKEE in the germline V gene (reference sequence). The CDR3 DNA is TGTGCCAGCAGCTTTGTGGCAGCGGGTTCACCCCTCCACTTT. Residues: CASSFVAAGSPLHF.

The gene calls are TRBV7-2 and TRBJ2-7; 12 nucleotides align to TRBD1. Germline V gene lookup returns CDR1 SGHTA and CDR2 FQGNSA. Trimming at V came to 4 bases and at J to 4 bases, leaving 8 bases not matched to a gene. CDR3 size: 16 residues. The CDR3 DNA is TGTGCCAGCAGCTATGGGACAGGGGGCGCTTTATACGAGCAGTACTTC. This translates into CASSYGTGGALYEQYF.

The V and J genes are TRBV11-2 and TRBJ1-1; TRBD1 matches at 7 bases. CDR3 size: 17 residues. The ends lost 0 bases at V and 0 bases at J; junction bases unmatched: 7. The germline CDR1 and CDR2 sequences are SGHAT and FQNNGV. CDR3 nucleotides: TGTGCCAGCAGCTTAGAAGGGTTAGGGGGCGTGAACACTGAAGCTTTCTTT. Protein: CASSLEGLGGVNTEAFF.

The gene calls are TRBV5-6 and TRBJ1-1, with D possibly matching TRBD1 (5 bases). Trimming removed 3 bases from V and 5 bases from J, with 14 bases in between. The germline V gene has CDR1 SGHDT and CDR2 YYEEEE. There are 14 residues in the CDR3. CDR3 sequence: CASSWAGLLTEAFF. The DNA for the CDR3 is TGTGCCAGCAGCTGGGCGGGACTACTGACTGAAGCTTTCTTT. Drawing the rest from reference TRBV5-6 and TRBJ1-1, the complete variable domain is DAGVTQSPTHLIKTRGQQVTLRCSPKSGHDTVSWYQQALGQGPQFIFQYYEEEERQRGNFPDRFSGHQFPNYSSELNVNALLLGDSALYLCASSWAGLLTEAFFGQGTRLTVV.

This clone was detected a few times. This sequence joins TRBV7-2 and TRBJ2-7; 8 bases match TRBD1. V trimming: 5 bases; J trimming: 4 bases; junction bases outside the gene matches: 7. This CDR3 contains 14 residues. The germline V gene has CDR1 SGHTA and CDR2 FQGNSA. The CDR3 here is CASSGRTGSYEQYV. CDR3 coding DNA: TGTGCCAGCAGCGGGCGGACAGGGAGTTACGAGCAGTACGTC.

CDR3 nucleotide sequence: TGTGCCAGCAGCTTGGGGTACACAGCCCAAGGCACAGATACGCAGTATTTT. This encodes CASSLGYTAQGTDTQYF. The V call is TRBV5-8, the J call TRBJ2-3; no firm D call. V lost 0 bases to trimming and J lost 1 base, with 15 bases between them. The CDR3 has 17 amino acids. Germline CDR1 SGHTS, CDR2 YDEGEE.

J is TRBJ1-1 and V is TRBV19; a weak D match, TRBD1 (5 bases). The germline V gene encodes CDR1 LNHDA and CDR2 SQIVND (reference sequence). Between the trimmed V and J ends, which lost 5 bases and 1 base, there was a span of 8 bases. CDR3 length: 13 residues. CDR3 in DNA: TGTGCCAGTAGTGAAACAGGGAACACTGAAGCTTTCTTT. Translated: CASSETGNTEAFF.